This T cell receptor (beta chain) was sequenced during a study of blood T cells in healthy people across ages. Points from the study as a whole: Researchers deemed the diversity estimates from one million T cells underestimates. Long-lived donors carried more naive CD4+ cells and greater diversity than aged donors.

Germline-derived CDR1 and CDR2 are SGHDT and YYEEEE. CDR3 length equals 17 residues. V lost 1 base to trimming and J lost 0 bases, with 14 bases between them. On this clonotype itself: Its target is not known.

A second PCR of 7 to 11 cycles used a sample-barcoded 5' primer and a J-beta primer mix. With 12 random nucleotides, a template-switch adaptor tagged each individual cDNA molecule. The study obtained at least 2.5 million CDR3-containing paired-end reads from every sample. TCRdb passed the 5' RACE reads through MiXCR, listing each CDR3 protein once. This sample has fewer than 950,000 distinct CDR3 sequences; about 55% occur once, and the top ten carry around 41%. This receptor was identified in a man older than 75 in good health. The V and J genes are TRBV5-6 and TRBJ2-1; no reliable D call. Sequencing used blood. Here the CDR3 reads CASSLLGEMGSYNEQFF. The CDR3 DNA sequence: TGTGCCAGCAGCTTGCTGGGTGAGATGGGCTCCTACAATGAGCAGTTCTTC. Together with reference TRBV5-6 and TRBJ2-1, the CDR3 gives the full variable domain: DAGVTQSPTHLIKTRGQQVTLRCSPKSGHDTVSWYQQALGQGPQFIFQYYEEEERQRGNFPDRFSGHQFPNYSSELNVNALLLGDSALYLCASSLLGEMGSYNEQFFGPGTRLTVL.